A single sample is the source of the 20 T cell receptor beta chains below, sequenced in a study of tumor-infiltrating lymphocytes in oesophageal squamous cell carcinoma. A single record per CDR3 protein comes from TCRdb applying MiXCR to the PCR reads. The table has around 22,000 distinct CDR3 sequences, 38% seen once. Sequencing was performed on esophageal tumor tissue. Source of these receptors: a male donor with esophageal squamous cell carcinoma.

J is TRBJ2-7 and V is TRBV7-2; 7 positions match TRBD2. The CDR3 has 13 amino acids. With 2 bases clipped from V and 7 bases from J, the junction kept 5 bases outside the gene matches. Germline V gives CDR1 SGHTA, CDR2 FQGNSA. CDR3 bases: TGTGCCAGCAGCTTAAGGGGAGGGCATGAGCAGTACTTC. It yields the protein CASSLRGGHEQYF.

This clonotype was seen ten or more times. The chain recombines TRBV5-1 with TRBJ2-6; perhaps TRBD2 as D (5 bases). The ends were cut back, 4 bases at V and 4 bases at J, with 6 bases in the middle. Germline-derived CDR1 and CDR2 are SGHRS and YFSETQ. CDR3 length equals 13 residues. DNA for the CDR3: TGCGCCAGCAGCCCGGGGGGGGCCAACGTCCTGACTTTC. Residues: CASSPGGANVLTF.

The sample holds one count of this clonotype. This sequence may be a read error, since a much larger clone differs from it by one base. The CDR3 DNA reads TGTGCCAGCAGCCCCCGCGGGGGAATGAATGAGCAGTACTTC. It yields the protein CASSPRGGMNEQYF. This chain joins TRBV7-2 and TRBJ2-5; 7 bases fit TRBD2. The germline V gene encodes CDR1 SGHTA and CDR2 FQGNSA. The CDR3 spans 14 residues. V shed 5 bases and J 11 bases; nucleotides not matched to a gene: 14. The complete variable domain, with remaining parts taken from reference TRBV7-2 and TRBJ2-5, reads GAGVSQSPSNKVTEKGKDVELRCDPISGHTALYWYRQSLGQGLEFLIYFQGNSAPDKSGLPSDRFSAERTGGSVSTLTIQRTQQEDSAVYLCASSPRGGMNEQYFGPGTRLLVL.

This chain links TRBV14 with TRBJ2-1; the D call may be TRBD1 or TRBD2 (5 bases each). The J call is in doubt because the DNA end fits TRBJ2-7 better. This CDR3 comprises 12 residues. Germline V gene data show CDR1 as SGHDN and CDR2 as FVKESK. This CDR3 is CASSRRGDEQYF. In DNA form, the CDR3 reads TGTGCCAGCAGCCGGAGAGGGGACGAGCAGTACTTC.

This chain joins TRBV4-3 and TRBJ2-3, with D possibly TRBD2 on 7 matching bases. From germline, CDR1 is LGHNA and CDR2 YSLEER. The V and J ends lost 4 bases and 0 bases respectively, with 14 bases between them. This CDR3 comprises 16 residues. Here the CDR3 reads CASSPSRGPSTDTQYF. In DNA form, the CDR3 reads TGCGCCAGCAGCCCCTCGCGGGGGCCCAGCACAGATACGCAGTATTTT.

This clonotype was observed many times. The chain recombines TRBV10-2 with TRBJ2-5; tentative D call: TRBD1 (6 bases). CDR3 size: 12 residues. Trimming removed 8 bases at V and 7 bases at J, with 14 bases between. The germline gives CDR1 WSHSY, CDR2 SAAADI. The CDR3 spells CASGAGVGTQYF. CDR3 nucleotide sequence: TGCGCCAGCGGGGCAGGGGTTGGGACCCAGTACTTC.

The chain employs TRBV28 and TRBJ2-3; the match to TRBD1 covers 12 bases. Trimming removed 7 bases from V and 7 bases from J; junction bases left unmatched: 9. Germline CDR1 reads MDHEN; CDR2 reads SYDVKM. CDR3 length equals 15 residues. DNA for the CDR3: TGTGCCAGCACCAATCTGGGACAGGGGGCCTATACGCAGTATTTT. Protein: CASTNLGQGAYTQYF.

The gene calls are TRBV12-3 or TRBV12-4 and TRBJ2-5, with 7 bases identical to TRBD1. Judging by the DNA end, TRBJ2-1 fits better; the J call may be wrong. This CDR3 has 13 residues. The CDR3, as DNA: TGTGCCAGCACCCGGGGACAGCTCCAGCCCCAGTTCTTC. This codes for CASTRGQLQPQFF.

By sample share, this clonotype is medium-sized. The germline gene is not matched at one end of the junction; a read error may be the cause. The genes are TRBV7-7 and TRBJ2-5; 10 bases fit TRBD2. The CDR3 length is 16 residues. Germline values: CDR1 SSHAT, CDR2 FNYEAQ (reference sequence). Here the CDR3 reads CASSLAPAGGQETQYF. In DNA form, the CDR3 reads TGTGCTAGCAGCTTAGCGCCAGCGGGGGGGCAAGAGACCCAGTACTTC.

This clonotype occurred many times. The chain has TRBV28 and TRBJ1-4, with unresolved D. The CDR3 covers 14 residues. Trimming cost V 2 bases and J 5 bases, with 9 bases left between them. Germline V gene sequence: CDR1 MDHEN, CDR2 SYDVKM. CDR3 loop: CASSLDIPNEKLFF. CDR3 nucleotides: TGTGCCAGCAGTTTAGACATACCGAATGAAAAACTGTTTTTT.

The chain uses TRBV20-1 and TRBJ2-1; TRBD2 aligns across 12 bases. Trimming cost V 1 base and J 8 bases; bases outside gene matches: 6. The V gene's germline CDR1 is DFQATT and CDR2 SNEGSKA (reference sequence). The CDR3 runs to 15 residues. CDR3 region: CSARGTSGVGDEQFF. The CDR3 DNA follows: TGCAGTGCTAGAGGGACTAGCGGGGTTGGCGATGAGCAGTTCTTC.

A note on this clonotype: A much larger clone differs from this one at a single base, so this may be a read error. The chain recombines TRBV5-6 with TRBJ2-3; D perhaps matches TRBD2 (6 bases). V was cut by 2 bases and J by 14 bases, with 15 bases left in between. The germline V gene has CDR1 SGHDT and CDR2 YYEEEE. The CDR3 is made up of 12 amino acids. For the CDR3, the DNA is TGTGCCAGCAGCTTTACCGGCGGGGAGCTGTATTTT. Translating it yields CASSFTGGELYF.

As to this clonotype: A much larger clone lies one base from this, so it may be a read error. The chain couples TRBV12-3 or TRBV12-4 to TRBJ2-5; no reliable D call. The J call could be wrong; TRBJ2-1 is a better fit for the DNA end. The CDR3 runs to 13 residues. The DNA for the CDR3 is TGTGCCAGCAGTCTTAGTAGGGTAGAGACCCAGTTCTTC. As protein: CASSLSRVETQFF.

This clonotype was counted a few times. The V and J genes are TRBV7-8 and TRBJ2-1, with TRBD1 matching 7 bases. CDR3 length: 16 residues. V was pared by 1 base and J by 2 bases, with 5 bases of the junction left unmatched. Germline CDR1 and CDR2: SGHVS and FQNEAQ. The DNA for the CDR3 is TGTGCCAGCAGCTTAGAAACCGGGACAGCCTACAATGAGCAGTTCTTC. Protein: CASSLETGTAYNEQFF.

The rearrangement links TRBV7-2 to TRBJ2-2, with D unresolved. The CDR3 is 15 amino acids. Trimming pared 3 bases from V and 0 bases from J, leaving 8 bases between. Per the germline V gene, CDR1 is SGHTA and CDR2 is FQGNSA. The CDR3 DNA reads TGTGCCAGCAGCTTCGGTAGCTCGAACACCGGGGAGCTGTTTTTT. It encodes CASSFGSSNTGELFF.

This clonotype has a count of ten or more. J is TRBJ1-1 and V is TRBV10-3; TRBD1 matches at 12 bases. From germline, CDR1 is ENHRY and CDR2 SYGVKD. The junction had 3 bases not matched to a gene; V was cut back by 3 bases and J by 1 base. The length of the CDR3 is 16 residues. The CDR3 region has the DNA TGTGCCATCAGTGACCTGGGACAGGGGGCGAACACTGAAGCTTTCTTT. This encodes CAISDLGQGANTEAFF.

This clonotype was seen only a few times. This chain links TRBV23-1 with TRBJ2-3, with 9 bases that match TRBD1. TRBV23-1 is marked as an open reading frame, function uncertain. The ends lost 9 bases at V and 6 bases at J; junction bases unmatched: 7. The length of the CDR3 is 13 residues. The CDR3: CARRDRVGDTQYF. Written as DNA, the CDR3 is TGCGCCAGACGGGACAGGGTTGGGGATACGCAGTATTTT.

In its sample, this clonotype was seen many times. This chain uses TRBV12-3 or TRBV12-4 with TRBJ2-7, with TRBD1 as a possible D gene (5 bases). Trimming took 3 bases from V and 1 from J, leaving 13 bases between them. This CDR3 is built from 15 residues. CDR3: CASSFGSGQSYEQYF. CDR3 sequence (DNA): TGTGCCAGCAGTTTCGGCTCAGGGCAGTCCTACGAGCAGTACTTC.

In its sample, this clonotype was seen a few times. The CDR3: CASSGEGQGSYRQYF. The CDR3 nucleotides are TGTGCCAGCAGCGGGGAGGGACAGGGGTCTTATCGGCAGTACTTC. The chain carries TRBV7-8 and TRBJ2-5; 10 positions match TRBD1. The trim removed 5 bases at V and 11 bases at J, leaving 14 bases unmatched. CDR3 length: 15 amino acids. CDR1 is SGHVS, CDR2 FQNEAQ, per germline.

This clonotype was observed a few times. This chain connects TRBV7-6 to TRBJ2-5, with 15 bases aligning to TRBD2. This CDR3 comprises 18 residues. Germline V lookup: CDR1 SGHVS, CDR2 FNYEAQ. Trimming cost V 0 bases and J 4 bases; bases outside gene matches: 6. The CDR3 bases are TGTGCCAGCAGCTTAGCGATCCCGGGACTAGCGGGGGGAGAGACCCAGTACTTC. Amino acid sequence: CASSLAIPGLAGGETQYF.